These 19 T cell receptor beta chains originate from one sample sequenced in a study of siplizumab effects on memory and regulatory T cells. The repertoire was sequenced with immunoSEQ multiplex PCR; TCRdb's copy has only in-frame clones and lacks some. The repertoire holds tens of thousands of clones, with less than 98% as singletons. Sequencing was carried out using naive CD8+ T cells sorted from blood. These receptors were obtained from a human donor in good health.

The chain employs TRBV6-4 and TRBJ2-1; 8 bases line up with TRBD2. CDR1 is MRHNA, CDR2 SNTAGT, per germline. CDR3 length: 16 residues. Trimming at V came to 3 bases and at J to 9 bases, leaving 13 bases not matched to a gene. CDR3 nucleotide sequence: TGTGCCAGCAGTGAAACAGGTAGCGGGGCCCTGGGTGAGCAGTTCTTC. Encoded protein: CASSETGSGALGEQFF.

The chain combines TRBV5-6 with TRBJ2-1; tentatively, D is TRBD2 (6 bases). Trimming cost V 6 bases and J 0 bases, with 16 bases left between them. The CDR3 contains 16 residues. Germline CDR1 SGHDT, CDR2 YYEEEE. The CDR3 region has the DNA TGTGCCAGCATAACGAGGGACTTCAGCTCCTACAATGAGCAGTTCTTC. Translation gives CASITRDFSSYNEQFF.

The J gene is TRBJ1-2, the V gene TRBV28; D unclear. Germline assignment: CDR1 MDHEN and CDR2 SYDVKM. The CDR3 consists of 17 residues. V lost 2 bases and J lost 6, with 22 bases in between. In DNA, the CDR3 is TGTGCCAGCAGTTTACATCCCCCCCGACCGGGTTCGGATGGCTACACCTTC. Amino acid sequence: CASSLHPPRPGSDGYTF.

CDR3 coding DNA: TGTGCCAGCAGTCCACGACTAGCGGGAGGGTACGAGCAGTACTTC. This gives the protein CASSPRLAGGYEQYF. The genes are TRBV27 and TRBJ2-7; 14 nucleotides align to TRBD2. The CDR3 runs 15 residues. Germline lookup yields CDR1 MNHEY and CDR2 SMNVEV (reference sequence). J gave up 4 bases and V 5 bases, and 4 bases lay outside the gene matches.

The chain carries TRBV4-3 and TRBJ2-1; TRBD1 aligns across 7 bases. Germline CDR1 reads LGHNA; CDR2 reads YSLEER. The CDR3 consists of 14 residues. Trimming cost V 6 bases and J 2 bases; bases outside gene matches: 4. This CDR3 is CASSTGTAYNEQFF. The CDR3 DNA reads as TGCGCCAGCAGTACGGGGACAGCCTACAATGAGCAGTTCTTC.

The V call is TRBV5-1, the J call TRBJ2-3, with no clear D. CDR1 and CDR2 (germline): SGHRS, YFSETQ. Trimming stripped 1 base from V and 6 bases from J, with 6 bases between. The CDR3 contains 12 residues. CDR3 loop: CASSLTRDTQYF. CDR3 sequence (DNA): TGCGCCAGCAGCTTGACCCGGGATACGCAGTATTTT.

The chain combines TRBV7-8 with TRBJ1-2, with D tentatively TRBD1 (5 bases). The CDR3 length is 15 residues. Germline V gene data show CDR1 as SGHVS and CDR2 as FQNEAQ. V gave up 5 bases and J gave up 4 bases, with 17 bases separating them. The CDR3 bases are TGTGCCAGCAGCCCCGGGACCTCTGGGGGCTATGGCTACACCTTC. This codes for CASSPGTSGGYGYTF. Together with reference TRBV7-8 and TRBJ1-2, the CDR3 gives the full variable domain: GAGVSQSPRYKVAKRGQDVALRCDPISGHVSLFWYQQALGQGPEFLTYFQNEAQLDKSGLPSDRFFAERPEGSVSTLKIQRTQQEDSAVYLCASSPGTSGGYGYTFGSGTRLTVV.

The chain uses TRBV6-1 and TRBJ2-1; 8 nucleotides align to TRBD2. The ends lost 2 bases at V and 8 bases at J; junction bases unmatched: 5. This CDR3 is 14 amino acids long. Germline CDR1 MNHNS, CDR2 SASEGT. This CDR3 is CASSERGLVDEQFF. CDR3 nucleotide sequence: TGTGCCAGCAGTGAACGGGGACTAGTAGATGAGCAGTTCTTC.

This clone has a single count. This sequence joins TRBV7-9 and TRBJ1-4; tentative D call: TRBD1 (6 bases). The CDR3 spans 15 residues. V gave up 5 bases and J gave up 5 bases, with 15 bases separating them. CDR1 and CDR2 (germline): SEHNR, FQNEAQ (reference sequence). The CDR3 DNA sequence: TGTGCCAGCAGCATGTCCGTCAGGGGAAATGAAAAACTGTTTTTT. Translation gives CASSMSVRGNEKLFF.

This chain uses TRBV29-1 with TRBJ2-2; no clear D gene. V lost 5 bases and J lost 2, with 12 bases in between. This CDR3 comprises 14 residues. In germline, CDR1 is SQVTM, CDR2 ANQGSEA. The chain's CDR3 is CSVTDHSNTGELFF. The CDR3 DNA follows: TGCAGCGTTACTGACCATTCAAACACCGGGGAGCTGTTTTTT.

The chain carries TRBV29-1 and TRBJ2-7; unclear D gene. The length of the CDR3 is 11 residues. V lost 5 bases and J 3 bases, leaving 8 bases between the germline ends. Looked up from germline, CDR1 is SQVTM and CDR2 is ANQGSEA. The CDR3: CSVLGIYEQYF. The CDR3 DNA reads as TGCAGCGTTCTGGGGATCTACGAGCAGTACTTC.

This clone was picked up one time. The chain joins TRBV28 to TRBJ2-1, with D possibly being TRBD2 (5 bases). Trimming left V 5 bases short and J 10 bases short, with 18 bases between. Per the germline V gene, CDR1 is MDHEN and CDR2 is SYDVKM. The CDR3 contains 14 residues. The CDR3 bases are TGTGCCAGCAGTGGAATAGCAGCGGTGATAGAGCAGTTCTTC. It is translated as CASSGIAAVIEQFF.

V gene TRBV7-6 combines with J gene TRBJ2-1; the match to TRBD2 covers 10 bases. From germline, CDR1 is SGHVS and CDR2 FNYEAQ. The V and J ends lost 1 base and 4 bases, in that order; junction bases with no gene match: 4. The CDR3 extends over 16 amino acids. This CDR3 reads CASSLGGLAEYNEQFF. CDR3 in DNA: TGTGCCAGCAGCTTAGGTGGACTAGCGGAATACAATGAGCAGTTCTTC. Combining the CDR3 with reference TRBV7-6 and TRBJ2-1 gives the whole variable domain GAGVSQSPRYKVTKRGQDVALRCDPISGHVSLYWYRQALGQGPEFLTYFNYEAQQDKSGLPNDRFSAERPEGSISTLTIQRTEQRDSAMYRCASSLGGLAEYNEQFFGPGTRLTVL.

CDR3: CASSLYARSGTEAFF. CDR3 nucleotides: TGTGCCAGCAGTTTATATGCCCGCTCTGGAACTGAAGCTTTCTTT. The V and J genes are TRBV28 and TRBJ1-1; D unresolved. Germline V lookup: CDR1 MDHEN, CDR2 SYDVKM. The ends were cut back, 1 base at V and 5 bases at J, with 14 bases in the middle. This CDR3 has 15 residues.

This chain links TRBV9 with TRBJ2-1, with 11 bases identical to TRBD2. There are 18 residues in the CDR3. Unmatched junction bases numbered 11, after V lost 2 bases and J lost 4 bases. Germline V gene sequence: CDR1 SGDLS, CDR2 YYNGEE. CDR3 protein: CASSVEVALAGVYNEQFF. The CDR3 DNA reads as TGTGCCAGCAGCGTTGAGGTGGCACTAGCGGGAGTATACAATGAGCAGTTCTTC.

The gene calls are TRBV7-9 and TRBJ2-5; 13 bases match TRBD2. The germline gives CDR1 SEHNR, CDR2 FQNEAQ (reference sequence). The length of the CDR3 is 19 residues. V lost 6 bases to trimming and J lost 0 bases; unmatched junction nucleotides: 13. This CDR3 is CASRGPGLAGSGYQETQYF. Here the CDR3 DNA reads TGTGCCAGCAGAGGACCGGGACTAGCGGGATCCGGGTACCAAGAGACCCAGTACTTC. The complete variable domain, with remaining parts taken from reference TRBV7-9 and TRBJ2-5, reads DTGVSQNPRHKITKRGQNVTFRCDPISEHNRLYWYRQTLGQGPEFLTYFQNEAQLEKSRLLSDRFSAERPKGSFSTLEIQRTEQGDSAMYLCASRGPGLAGSGYQETQYFGPGTRLLVL.

The chain employs TRBV27 and TRBJ2-1, with D possibly TRBD2 on 5 matching bases. Trimming stripped 5 bases from V and 4 bases from J, with 9 bases between. The CDR3 has 13 residues. Germline assignment: CDR1 MNHEY and CDR2 SMNVEV (reference sequence). CDR3 protein: CASSQQRYNEQFF. The CDR3 nucleotides read TGTGCCAGCAGTCAACAGCGGTACAATGAGCAGTTCTTC.

This rearrangement joins TRBV7-9 to TRBJ2-7; maybe TRBD2 (5 bases). Trimming shortened V by 4 bases and J by 0 bases, and 16 bases separated the two germline ends. The CDR3 is made up of 16 amino acids. Germline V gene data show CDR1 as SEHNR and CDR2 as FQNEAQ (reference sequence). CDR3 DNA: TGTGCCAGCAGCTCTCTAGAGGGCTTCAGCTCCTACGAGCAGTACTTC. It is translated as CASSSLEGFSSYEQYF.

V is TRBV6-5 and J is TRBJ1-2, with 8 bases identical to TRBD1. This CDR3 comprises 15 residues. Germline CDR1 is MNHEY and CDR2 is SVGAGI. J lost 4 bases, V lost 6 bases, and 10 bases had no gene match. The CDR3 DNA reads TGTGCCAGCAGCCCTTCCGGGACAGGATTCTATGGCTACACCTTC. Translating it yields CASSPSGTGFYGYTF.